This passage covers 22 T cell receptor beta chains from one sample sequenced in a study of cytomegalovirus exposure and HLA in healthy donors (dated 2017 in TCRdb). The library was prepared using the immunoSEQ multiplex PCR assay. The multiplex PCR relied on a mix of 60 forward primers for TCR Vbeta segments and 13 reverse primers for TCR Jbeta segments. Sourced from immuneACCESS, this table was stored by TCRdb with only in-frame sequences that have V and J called. A share of the clones is absent; for the studies checked, an unresolved V gene accounts for under half, and the remainder has no known explanation. A total of about 89,000 clones appear in this sample, under 85% of them only once. Jointly, the top ten make up around 1.4% of the sample. The sequenced sample was PBMCs. The receptor set was obtained from a male donor in good health and CMV-seronegative.

The rearrangement links TRBV27 to TRBJ1-5; D uncertain. The V and J ends lost 5 bases and 2 bases respectively, with 10 bases between them. The CDR3 runs 14 residues. Germline loops: CDR1 MNHEY, CDR2 SMNVEV (reference sequence). CDR3 coding DNA: TGTGCCAGCAGTCCAGGACTGGGCAATCAGCCCCAGCATTTT. It encodes CASSPGLGNQPQHF.

The V and J genes are TRBV7-9 and TRBJ2-7; D might be TRBD2 (6 bases). The length of the CDR3 is 14 residues. V was pared by 7 bases and J by 3 bases, with 16 bases between. Germline V gene lookup returns CDR1 SEHNR and CDR2 FQNEAQ (reference sequence). The CDR3 loop reads CASTRETSLYEQYF. The CDR3 coding sequence is TGTGCCAGCACTAGGGAAACTAGCCTCTACGAGCAGTACTTC.

V gene TRBV7-9 combines with J gene TRBJ1-5, with 7 bases identical to TRBD1. CDR3 length: 17 residues. Germline assignment: CDR1 SEHNR and CDR2 FQNEAQ (reference sequence). J was trimmed by 5 bases and V by 5 bases; bases with no gene match: 15. Here the CDR3 DNA reads TGTGCCAGCAGCCCCGGACAGGTCGAAGGGTTTTATCAGCCCCAGCATTTT. This sequence encodes CASSPGQVEGFYQPQHF.

In the case of this clone: Other DNA sequences of this sample code for an identical CDR3. The chain carries TRBV9 and TRBJ1-2, with TRBD1 identical over 10 bases. From germline, CDR1 is SGDLS and CDR2 YYNGEE. This CDR3 is 14 amino acids long. V was pared by 0 bases and J by 4 bases, with 0 bases of the junction left unmatched. CDR3 region: CASSVGQGAYGYTF. DNA for the CDR3: TGTGCCAGCAGCGTAGGACAGGGGGCCTATGGCTACACCTTC.

The rearrangement uses TRBV11-1 and TRBJ1-6; maybe TRBD1 (6 bases). Deletions cut 5 bases from V and 10 bases from J, with 21 bases between. The CDR3 runs 16 residues. Germline CDR1 is SGHAT and CDR2 is FQDESV (reference sequence). The CDR3 nucleotides read TGTGCCAGCAGCCGCCCAGGGGTCGGGGAAGGGTCACCCCTCCACTTT. This encodes CASSRPGVGEGSPLHF.

This chain uses TRBV5-6 with TRBJ2-3, with 11 bases that match TRBD2. This CDR3 comprises 15 residues. Germline loops: CDR1 SGHDT, CDR2 YYEEEE. Trimming at V came to 0 bases and at J to 6 bases, leaving 3 bases not matched to a gene. The CDR3 DNA reads as TGTGCCAGCAGCTTGGTACTAGCGGGAGTCGATACGCAGTATTTT. Translating gives CASSLVLAGVDTQYF.

The table lists this clone with a few counts. This chain links TRBV30 with TRBJ2-4; no definite D call. The CDR3 spans 14 residues. CDR1 is GTSNPN, CDR2 SVGIG, per germline (reference sequence). V lost 2 bases and J lost 0, with 8 bases in between. The CDR3 region is CAWSPPLAKNIQYF. The CDR3, as DNA: TGTGCCTGGAGTCCCCCCCTAGCCAAAAACATTCAGTACTTC.

This chain joins TRBV16 and TRBJ1-1; the D gene is possibly TRBD1 (5 bases). The CDR3 covers 13 residues. Germline V gene data show CDR1 as KGHSY and CDR2 as FQNENV. V lost 4 bases and J 8 bases, leaving 14 bases between the germline ends. CDR3 protein: CASSPGRGYEAFF. CDR3 nucleotide sequence: TGTGCCAGCAGCCCCGGAAGGGGATACGAAGCTTTCTTT.

This chain connects TRBV11-2 to TRBJ2-4; a weak D match, TRBD1 (5 bases). The V end was cut by 5 bases, the J end by 9 bases, with 17 bases between. Germline CDR1 reads SGHAT; CDR2 reads FQNNGV. This CDR3 comprises 14 residues. The CDR3 protein is CASSPGTGYGIQYF. CDR3 DNA: TGTGCCAGCAGCCCGGGCACAGGTTACGGCATTCAGTACTTC.

This clone showed up just once. The chain combines TRBV28 with TRBJ2-7; D may be TRBD2 (5 bases). V was clipped by 3 bases and J by 2 bases, with 14 bases between them. Germline V gene data show CDR1 as MDHEN and CDR2 as SYDVKM. The CDR3 is 15 amino acids. The CDR3 loop is CASSFIPGSPYEQYF. DNA for the CDR3: TGTGCCAGCAGTTTTATCCCGGGATCTCCCTACGAGCAGTACTTC. The complete variable domain, with remaining parts taken from reference TRBV28 and TRBJ2-7, reads DVKVTQSSRYLVKRTGEKVFLECVQDMDHENMFWYRQDPGLGLRLIYFSYDVKMKEKGDIPEGYSVSREKKERFSLILESASTNQTSMYLCASSFIPGSPYEQYFGPGTRLTVT.

The chain couples TRBV7-9 to TRBJ2-3, with D tentatively TRBD1 (5 bases). CDR1 is SEHNR and CDR2 is FQNEAQ in the germline V gene (reference sequence). CDR3 length equals 12 residues. Trimming left V 7 bases short and J 3 bases short, with 8 bases between. In nucleotides, the CDR3 is TGTGCCAGCACTCGGACAACAGATACGCAGTATTTT. Translation: CASTRTTDTQYF.

This rearrangement joins TRBV28 to TRBJ2-5; D may be TRBD2 (5 bases). CDR1 and CDR2 (germline): MDHEN, SYDVKM. CDR3 length equals 17 residues. Trimming left V 3 bases short and J 2 bases short, with 19 bases between. CDR3 nucleotides: TGTGCCAGCAGTTTCTTCCTCCTAGCCGTTACGCAAGAGACCCAGTACTTC. This encodes CASSFFLLAVTQETQYF.

This clone has a handful of counts. V is TRBV9 and J is TRBJ1-1; TRBD1 might be the D (5 bases). The germline CDR1 and CDR2 sequences are SGDLS and YYNGEE. V shed 0 bases and J shed 6 bases, with 12 bases lying between them. This CDR3 is built from 14 residues. The chain's CDR3 is CASSVVRGVSEAFF. The CDR3 coding sequence is TGTGCCAGCAGCGTAGTGCGGGGGGTCTCTGAAGCTTTCTTT.

The V and J genes are TRBV18 and TRBJ1-5, with D possibly TRBD1 on 6 matching bases. The CDR3 sequence is 20 residues long. Looked up from germline, CDR1 is KGHSH and CDR2 is LQKENI. Trimming pared 3 bases from V and 2 bases from J, leaving 26 bases between. This chain's CDR3 is CASSPLAPGGPEIRNQPQHF. CDR3 in DNA: TGTGCCAGCTCACCCCTTGCCCCGGGGGGGCCCGAGATTCGCAATCAGCCCCAGCATTTT.

The chain combines TRBV7-9 with TRBJ2-7, with 7 positions matching TRBD1. V lost 5 bases, J lost 1 base, and 5 bases stayed unmatched. From germline, CDR1 is SEHNR and CDR2 FQNEAQ (reference sequence). The CDR3 consists of 14 residues. CDR3 sequence: CASSARQGSYEQYF. DNA for the CDR3: TGTGCCAGCAGCGCCCGACAGGGTTCCTACGAGCAGTACTTC.

V and J are TRBV28 and TRBJ1-2; tentatively, D is TRBD1 (6 bases). The CDR3 runs to 14 residues. CDR1 and CDR2 from the germline V gene are MDHEN and SYDVKM. V lost 6 bases and J 2 bases, leaving 13 bases between the germline ends. This chain's CDR3 is CASRGHSQNYGYTF. Written as DNA, the CDR3 is TGTGCCAGCAGGGGACACTCACAGAACTATGGCTACACCTTC.

The CDR3 region is CASTPGLASDTQYF. The CDR3 DNA reads as TGTGCCAGCACCCCGGGACTAGCCTCCGATACGCAGTATTTT. The rearrangement links TRBV6-6 to TRBJ2-3; TRBD2 aligns across 9 bases. In germline, CDR1 is MNHNY, CDR2 SVGAGI (reference sequence). This CDR3 has 14 residues. V lost 7 bases to trimming and J lost 6 bases; unmatched junction nucleotides: 8.

The genes are TRBV2 and TRBJ1-2; tentative D call: TRBD1 (5 bases). This CDR3 is built from 14 residues. Germline CDR1 is SNHLY and CDR2 is FYNNEI. Trimming left V 4 bases short and J 2 bases short, with 11 bases between. This CDR3 is CASSVQGGNYGYTF. The CDR3 nucleotides read TGTGCCAGCAGTGTGCAGGGAGGGAACTATGGCTACACCTTC.

This clone has only one observation. This chain connects TRBV4-1 to TRBJ2-7, with 10 bases that match TRBD1. CDR1 MGHRA and CDR2 YSYEKL come from the germline V gene. This CDR3 has 15 amino acids. Losses at the gene ends were 3 bases for V and 6 bases for J; bases not matched to a gene: 8. The CDR3 sequence: CASSQGQGTGGEQYF. The CDR3 bases are TGCGCCAGCAGCCAGGGACAGGGGACTGGAGGCGAGCAGTACTTC.

The chain links TRBV4-3 to TRBJ2-1, with D maybe TRBD2 (7 bases). Germline CDR1 reads LGHNA; CDR2 reads YSLEER. V was shortened by 3 bases and J by 7 bases, with 22 bases between the two germline ends. The CDR3 totals 17 residues. The CDR3: CASSQDSEGGAGNEQFF. In DNA, the CDR3 is TGCGCCAGCAGCCAGGATAGCGAGGGGGGGGCGGGTAATGAGCAGTTCTTC.

The gene calls are TRBV7-2 and TRBJ1-3; possibly TRBD1 for D (5 bases). This CDR3 region has 15 residues. Germline V gives CDR1 SGHTA, CDR2 FQGNSA. V was clipped by 5 bases and J by 2 bases, with 13 bases between them. CDR3 amino acids: CASSGRDSAGNTIYF. The CDR3 nucleotides are TGTGCCAGCAGCGGGCGGGACTCGGCTGGAAACACCATATATTTT.

This clone was detected only once. This chain links TRBV28 with TRBJ1-5; perhaps TRBD1 as D (6 bases). Trimming took 7 bases from V and 4 from J, leaving 17 bases between them. CDR3 length equals 15 residues. Per germline, CDR1 MDHEN and CDR2 SYDVKM. This CDR3 reads CASKNAGAENQPQHF. The CDR3 DNA reads as TGTGCCAGCAAGAATGCGGGGGCTGAGAATCAGCCCCAGCATTTT. The whole variable domain, filled in from reference TRBV28 and TRBJ1-5, reads DVKVTQSSRYLVKRTGEKVFLECVQDMDHENMFWYRQDPGLGLRLIYFSYDVKMKEKGDIPEGYSVSREKKERFSLILESASTNQTSMYLCASKNAGAENQPQHFGDGTRLSIL.